The T cell receptor (beta chain) under discussion was sequenced for a study of metastatic and nonmetastatic thyroid tumors. Study summary: Repertoire comparison spanned blood and tumor or nodule tissue of malignant and benign thyroid patients.

Germline CDR1 SGHTA, CDR2 FQGNSA. V dropped 2 bases and J dropped 0 bases, with 8 bases sitting between them. The CDR3 is 15 amino acids. Ahead of thyroid surgery, no patient had received treatment of any kind. This clone has at least ten counts. TCRdb recomputed clones from the PCR reads via MiXCR. The repertoire holds about 24,000 clones, with about 26% as singletons. V usage is TRBV7-2 and J usage is TRBJ1-5; D is unclear. The TCR sequence derives from a male donor with papillary thyroid cancer or a benign thyroid nodule (not recorded which). Some clones in this sample may be carry-over from other donors' samples. Specimen: blood. The CDR3 sequence is CASSLNAYSNQPQHF. CDR3 bases: TGTGCCAGCAGCTTAAATGCATATAGCAATCAGCCCCAGCATTTT. The whole variable domain, filled in from reference TRBV7-2 and TRBJ1-5, reads GAGVSQSPSNKVTEKGKDVELRCDPISGHTALYWYRQSLGQGLEFLIYFQGNSAPDKSGLPSDRFSAERTGGSVSTLTIQRTQQEDSAVYLCASSLNAYSNQPQHFGDGTRLSIL.